Described below is a single T cell receptor (beta chain) sequence and its context. Its antigen is not known. This entry comes from a study of blood T cells in healthy people across ages. V shed 3 bases, J shed 6 bases, and the junction held 9 bases outside the gene matches. The germline V gene encodes CDR1 SGHTA and CDR2 FQGNSA. This CDR3 is built from 15 residues. With a J-beta primer mix and a sample-barcoded 5' primer, a second PCR ran about 7 to 11 cycles. Every sample gave at least 3 million paired-end reads containing CDR3. TCRdb independently ran MiXCR on the 5' RACE reads; one entry per CDR3 protein. The sample gives about 670,000 distinct CDR3 sequences, around 50% of which show up once; approximately 13% is in the top ten. Findings of the study overall: Versus aged donors, long-lived donors had higher diversity and more naive CD4+ cells. Significant beta diversity loss was already apparent by age approximately 38, declining roughly linearly.

This TCR was sampled from a woman at least 80 years old in good health. The sequencing sample was made of blood. The V and J genes are TRBV7-2 and TRBJ2-7; TRBD2 matches 9 bases. The CDR3 is CASSFKAGGPGEQYF. The CDR3 coding sequence is TGTGCCAGCAGCTTTAAGGCGGGAGGGCCTGGCGAGCAGTACTTC. The full variable domain, rest sourced from reference TRBV7-2 and TRBJ2-7, is GAGVSQSPSNKVTEKGKDVELRCDPISGHTALYWYRQSLGQGLEFLIYFQGNSAPDKSGLPSDRFSAERTGGSVSTLTIQRTQQEDSAVYLCASSFKAGGPGEQYFGPGTRLTVT.